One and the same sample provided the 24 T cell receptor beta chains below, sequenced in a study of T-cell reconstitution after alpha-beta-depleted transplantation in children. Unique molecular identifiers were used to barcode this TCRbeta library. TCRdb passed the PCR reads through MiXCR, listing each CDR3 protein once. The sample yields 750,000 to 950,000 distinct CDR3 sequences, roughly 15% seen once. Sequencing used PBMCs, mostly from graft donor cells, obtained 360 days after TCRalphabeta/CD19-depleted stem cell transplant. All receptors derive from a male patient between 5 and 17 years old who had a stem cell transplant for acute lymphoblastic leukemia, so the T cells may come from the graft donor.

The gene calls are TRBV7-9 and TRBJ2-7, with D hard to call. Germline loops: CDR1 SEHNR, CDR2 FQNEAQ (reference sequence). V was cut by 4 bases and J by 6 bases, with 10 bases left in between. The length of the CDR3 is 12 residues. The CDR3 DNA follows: TGTGCCAGCAGCTCCGGCCGGCCCGAGCAGTACTTC. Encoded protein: CASSSGRPEQYF.

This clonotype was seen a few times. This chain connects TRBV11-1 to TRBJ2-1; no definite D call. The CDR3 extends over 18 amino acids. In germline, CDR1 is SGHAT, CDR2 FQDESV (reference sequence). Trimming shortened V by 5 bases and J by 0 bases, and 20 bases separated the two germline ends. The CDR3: CASSPHPRIQSSYNEQFF. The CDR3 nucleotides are TGTGCCAGCAGCCCCCACCCTAGGATCCAAAGCTCCTACAATGAGCAGTTCTTC.

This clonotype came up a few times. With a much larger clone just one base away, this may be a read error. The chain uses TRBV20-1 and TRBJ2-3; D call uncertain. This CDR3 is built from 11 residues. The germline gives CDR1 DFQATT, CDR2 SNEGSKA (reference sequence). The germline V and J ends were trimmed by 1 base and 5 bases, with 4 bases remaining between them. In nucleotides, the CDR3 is TGCAGTGCTAGAGTTTTAGATACGCAGTATTTT. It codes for CSARVLDTQYF.

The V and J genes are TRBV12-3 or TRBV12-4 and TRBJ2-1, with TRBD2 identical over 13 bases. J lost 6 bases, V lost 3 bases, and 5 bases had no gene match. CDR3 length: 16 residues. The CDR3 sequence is CASSFTSGRAVNEQFF. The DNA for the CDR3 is TGTGCCAGCAGTTTTACTAGCGGGAGGGCCGTCAATGAGCAGTTCTTC.

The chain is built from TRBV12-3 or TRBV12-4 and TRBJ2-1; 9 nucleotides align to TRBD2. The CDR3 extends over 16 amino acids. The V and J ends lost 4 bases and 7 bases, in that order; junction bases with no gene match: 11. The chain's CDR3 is CASSSAGGRAGNEQFF. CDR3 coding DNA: TGTGCCAGCAGTTCCGCGGGCGGGAGGGCCGGGAATGAGCAGTTCTTC.

The CDR3 protein is CASSSNRDPGGRLYEQYF. The CDR3 region has the DNA TGCGCCAGCAGCTCGAACAGAGACCCTGGGGGACGACTGTATGAGCAGTACTTC. This sequence joins TRBV5-1 and TRBJ2-7; D may correspond to TRBD1 or TRBD2 (5 bases each). This CDR3 has 18 amino acids. V lost 3 bases and J lost 7, with 29 bases in between. Per germline, CDR1 SGHRS and CDR2 YFSETQ. The entire variable domain, with the rest obtained from reference TRBV5-1 and TRBJ2-7, is as follows: KAGVTQTPRYLIKTRGQQVTLSCSPISGHRSVSWYQQTPGQGLQFLFEYFSETQRNKGNFPGRFSGRQFSNSRSEMNVSTLELGDSALYLCASSSNRDPGGRLYEQYFGPGTRLTVT.

The CDR3 loop is CASSKTSGRASQETQYF. The CDR3 DNA reads TGTGCCAGCAGCAAGACTAGCGGGAGGGCCTCACAAGAGACCCAGTACTTC. The chain joins TRBV7-6 to TRBJ2-5, with 14 bases that match TRBD2. V was clipped by 5 bases and J by 2 bases; unmatched bases: 7. CDR3 length: 17 residues. Looked up from germline, CDR1 is SGHVS and CDR2 is FNYEAQ.

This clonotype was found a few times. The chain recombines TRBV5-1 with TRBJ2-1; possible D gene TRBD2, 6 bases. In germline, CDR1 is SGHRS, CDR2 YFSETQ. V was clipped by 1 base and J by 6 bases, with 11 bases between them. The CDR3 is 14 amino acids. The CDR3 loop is CASSLRDFANEQFF. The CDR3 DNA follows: TGCGCCAGCAGCTTGAGGGACTTTGCCAATGAGCAGTTCTTC.

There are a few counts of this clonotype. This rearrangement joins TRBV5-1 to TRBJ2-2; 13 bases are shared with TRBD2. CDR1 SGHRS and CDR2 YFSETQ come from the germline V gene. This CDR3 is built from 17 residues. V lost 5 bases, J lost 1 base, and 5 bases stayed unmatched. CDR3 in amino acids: CASRLAGGPGNTGELFF. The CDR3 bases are TGCGCCAGCAGACTAGCGGGAGGGCCGGGGAACACCGGGGAGCTGTTTTTT.

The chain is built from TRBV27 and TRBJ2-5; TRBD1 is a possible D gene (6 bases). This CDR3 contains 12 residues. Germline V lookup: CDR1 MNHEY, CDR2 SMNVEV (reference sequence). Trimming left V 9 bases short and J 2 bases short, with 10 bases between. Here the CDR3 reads CARPDRQETQYF. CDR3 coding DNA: TGTGCCAGACCTGACAGGCAAGAGACCCAGTACTTC.

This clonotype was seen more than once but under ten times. The CDR3 sequence is CSVGPVTFF. CDR3 bases: TGCAGCGTTGGCCCCGTTACGTTCTTC. V gene TRBV29-1 combines with J gene TRBJ2-1; D is uncertain. Germline assignment: CDR1 SQVTM and CDR2 ANQGSEA. Trimming took 4 bases from V and 15 from J, leaving 10 bases between them. This CDR3 contains 9 residues.

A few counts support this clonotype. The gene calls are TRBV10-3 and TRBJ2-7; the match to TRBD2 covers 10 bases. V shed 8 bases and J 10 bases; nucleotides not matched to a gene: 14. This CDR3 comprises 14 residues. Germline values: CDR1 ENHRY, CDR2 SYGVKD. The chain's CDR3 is CAISTGGTSGNQYF. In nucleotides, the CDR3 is TGTGCCATCTCCACCGGAGGAACTAGCGGGAACCAGTACTTC.

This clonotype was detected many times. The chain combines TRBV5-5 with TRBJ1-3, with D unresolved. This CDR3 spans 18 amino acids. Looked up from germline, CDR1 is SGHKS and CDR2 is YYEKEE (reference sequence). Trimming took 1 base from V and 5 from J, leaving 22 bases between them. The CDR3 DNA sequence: TGTGCCAGCAGCTTGAACTGGGCCCCAGGAAATACTCGAAACACCATATATTTT. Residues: CASSLNWAPGNTRNTIYF.

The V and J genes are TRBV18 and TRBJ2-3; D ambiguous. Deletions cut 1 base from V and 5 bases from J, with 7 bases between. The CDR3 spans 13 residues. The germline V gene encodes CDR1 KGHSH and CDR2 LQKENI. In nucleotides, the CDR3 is TGTGCCAGCTCACCACGTTTTGAAGATACGCAGTATTTT. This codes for CASSPRFEDTQYF.

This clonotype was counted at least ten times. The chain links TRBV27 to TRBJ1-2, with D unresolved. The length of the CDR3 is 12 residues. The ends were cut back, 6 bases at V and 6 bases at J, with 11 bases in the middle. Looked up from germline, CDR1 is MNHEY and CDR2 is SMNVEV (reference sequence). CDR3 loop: CASSLGGDGYTF. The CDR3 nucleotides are TGTGCCAGCAGCTTGGGTGGCGATGGCTACACCTTC.

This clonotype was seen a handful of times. DNA of the CDR3: TGTGCCAGCAGCCAATTAGGACAGGGGGACGAGCAGTACTTC. Its translation is CASSQLGQGDEQYF. The chain carries TRBV3-1 and TRBJ2-7; TRBD1 agrees at 10 bases. The CDR3 extends over 14 amino acids. Germline V gene lookup returns CDR1 LGHDT and CDR2 YNNKEL (reference sequence). J was trimmed by 5 bases and V by 2 bases; bases with no gene match: 3.

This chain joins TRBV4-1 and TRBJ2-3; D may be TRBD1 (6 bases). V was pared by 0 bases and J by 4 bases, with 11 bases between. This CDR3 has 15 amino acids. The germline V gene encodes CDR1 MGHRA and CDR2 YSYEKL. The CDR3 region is CASSQDSRGADTQYF. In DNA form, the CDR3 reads TGCGCCAGCAGCCAAGATAGCAGGGGCGCAGATACGCAGTATTTT.

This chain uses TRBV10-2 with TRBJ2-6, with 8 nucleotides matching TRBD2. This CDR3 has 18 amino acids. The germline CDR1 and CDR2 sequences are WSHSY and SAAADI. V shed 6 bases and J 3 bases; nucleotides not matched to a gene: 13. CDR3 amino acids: CASRIEPGLGIGANVLTF. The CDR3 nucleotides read TGCGCCAGCAGAATAGAACCGGGACTAGGAATTGGGGCCAACGTCCTGACTTTC.

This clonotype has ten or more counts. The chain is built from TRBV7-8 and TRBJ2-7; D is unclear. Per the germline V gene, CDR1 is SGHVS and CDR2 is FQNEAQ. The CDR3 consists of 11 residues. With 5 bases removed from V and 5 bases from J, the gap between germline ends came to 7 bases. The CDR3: CASSPLNEQYF. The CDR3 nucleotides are TGTGCCAGCAGCCCTTTAAACGAGCAGTACTTC. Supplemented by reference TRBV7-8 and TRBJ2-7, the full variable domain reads GAGVSQSPRYKVAKRGQDVALRCDPISGHVSLFWYQQALGQGPEFLTYFQNEAQLDKSGLPSDRFFAERPEGSVSTLKIQRTQQEDSAVYLCASSPLNEQYFGPGTRLTVT.

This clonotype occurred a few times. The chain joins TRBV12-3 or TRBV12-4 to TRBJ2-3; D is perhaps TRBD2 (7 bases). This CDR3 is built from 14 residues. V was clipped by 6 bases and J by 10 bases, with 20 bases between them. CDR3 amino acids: CASRRAAGAWAQYF. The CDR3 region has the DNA TGTGCCAGCAGGAGGGCGGCGGGGGCCTGGGCGCAGTATTTT.

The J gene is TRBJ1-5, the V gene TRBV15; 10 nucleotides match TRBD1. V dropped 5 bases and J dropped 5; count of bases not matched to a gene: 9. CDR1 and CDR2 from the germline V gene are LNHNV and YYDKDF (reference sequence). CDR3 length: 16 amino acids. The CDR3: CATSPRRQGADQPQHF. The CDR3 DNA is TGTGCCACCAGCCCAAGACGACAGGGGGCCGATCAGCCCCAGCATTTT.

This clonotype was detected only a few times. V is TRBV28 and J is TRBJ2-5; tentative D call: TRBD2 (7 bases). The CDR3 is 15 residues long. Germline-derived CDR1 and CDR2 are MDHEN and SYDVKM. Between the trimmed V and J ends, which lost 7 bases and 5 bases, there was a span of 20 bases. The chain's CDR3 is CASTLRGGEVETQYF. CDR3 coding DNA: TGTGCCAGCACCCTAAGGGGGGGAGAGGTGGAGACCCAGTACTTC. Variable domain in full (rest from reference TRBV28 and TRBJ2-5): DVKVTQSSRYLVKRTGEKVFLECVQDMDHENMFWYRQDPGLGLRLIYFSYDVKMKEKGDIPEGYSVSREKKERFSLILESASTNQTSMYLCASTLRGGEVETQYFGPGTRLLVL.

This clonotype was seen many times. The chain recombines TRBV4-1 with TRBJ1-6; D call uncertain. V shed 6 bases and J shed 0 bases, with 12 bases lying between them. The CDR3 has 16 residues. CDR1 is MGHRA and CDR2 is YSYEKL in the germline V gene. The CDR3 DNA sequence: TGCGCCAGCAGTCCCGTCGTGAGCTCCTATAATTCACCCCTCCACTTT. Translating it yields CASSPVVSSYNSPLHF.

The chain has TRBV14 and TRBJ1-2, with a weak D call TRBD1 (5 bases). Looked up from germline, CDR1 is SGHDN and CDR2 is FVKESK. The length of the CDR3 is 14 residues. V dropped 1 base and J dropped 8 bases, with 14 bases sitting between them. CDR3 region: CASSQVREVAGYTF. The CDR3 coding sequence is TGTGCCAGCAGCCAAGTCAGGGAAGTCGCCGGCTACACCTTC.